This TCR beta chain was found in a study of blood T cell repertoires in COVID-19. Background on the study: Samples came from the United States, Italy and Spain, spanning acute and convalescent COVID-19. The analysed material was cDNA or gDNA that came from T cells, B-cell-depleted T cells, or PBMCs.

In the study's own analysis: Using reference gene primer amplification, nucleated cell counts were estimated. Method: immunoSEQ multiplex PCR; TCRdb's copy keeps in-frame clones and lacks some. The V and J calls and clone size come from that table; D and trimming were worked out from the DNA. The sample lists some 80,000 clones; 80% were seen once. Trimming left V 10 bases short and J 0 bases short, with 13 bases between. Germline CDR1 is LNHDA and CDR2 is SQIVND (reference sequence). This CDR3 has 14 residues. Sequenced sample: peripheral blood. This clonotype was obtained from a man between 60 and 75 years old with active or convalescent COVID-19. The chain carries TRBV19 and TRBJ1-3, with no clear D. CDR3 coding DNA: TGTGCCACTCGGGTGACTCACTCTGGAAACACCATATATTTT. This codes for CATRVTHSGNTIYF.